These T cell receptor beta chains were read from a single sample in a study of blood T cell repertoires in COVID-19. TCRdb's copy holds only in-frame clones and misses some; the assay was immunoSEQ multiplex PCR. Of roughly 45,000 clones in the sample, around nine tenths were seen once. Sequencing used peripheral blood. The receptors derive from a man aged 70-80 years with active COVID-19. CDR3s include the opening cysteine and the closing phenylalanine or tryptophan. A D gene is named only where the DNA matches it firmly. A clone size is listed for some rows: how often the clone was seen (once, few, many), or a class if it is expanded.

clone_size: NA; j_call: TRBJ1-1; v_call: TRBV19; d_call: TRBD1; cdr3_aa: CASSMTGASEAFF; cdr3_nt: TGTGCCAGTAGTATGACAGGGGCGTCTGAAGCTTTCTTT
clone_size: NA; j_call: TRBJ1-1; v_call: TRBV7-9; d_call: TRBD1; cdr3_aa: CASSFRDRGLTEAFF; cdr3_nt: TGTGCCAGCAGCTTCCGCGACAGGGGGCTTACTGAAGCTTTCTTT
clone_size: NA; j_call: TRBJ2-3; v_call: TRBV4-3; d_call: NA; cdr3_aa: CASSQDRRADTQYF; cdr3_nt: TGCGCCAGCAGCCAAGACCGACGGGCAGATACGCAGTATTTT
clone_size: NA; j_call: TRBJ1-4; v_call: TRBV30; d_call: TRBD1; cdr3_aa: CACRGQSNEKLFF; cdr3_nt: TGTGCCTGTCGGGGACAGTCTAATGAAAAACTGTTTTTT
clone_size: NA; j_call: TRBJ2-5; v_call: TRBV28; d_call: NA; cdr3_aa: CASRPSGHRQETQYF; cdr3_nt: TGTGCCAGCAGACCGTCGGGACACCGCCAAGAGACCCAGTACTTC
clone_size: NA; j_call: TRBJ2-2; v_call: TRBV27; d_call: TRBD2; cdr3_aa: CASTTRGGLAGAGELFF; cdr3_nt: TGTGCCAGCACCACAAGGGGAGGGCTAGCGGGCGCCGGGGAGCTGTTTTTT
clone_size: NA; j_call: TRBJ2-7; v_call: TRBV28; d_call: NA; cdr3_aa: CASAVDMSYEQYF; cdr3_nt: TGTGCCAGCGCCGTGGACATGAGCTACGAGCAGTACTTC
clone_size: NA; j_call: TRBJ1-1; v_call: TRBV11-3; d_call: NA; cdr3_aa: CASSLLWNTEAFF; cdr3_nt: TGTGCCAGCAGCTTACTCTGGAACACTGAAGCTTTCTTT
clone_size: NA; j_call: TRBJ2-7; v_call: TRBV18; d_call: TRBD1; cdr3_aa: CASSLDRGYEQYF; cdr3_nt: TGTGCCAGCTCACTAGACAGGGGCTACGAGCAGTACTTC
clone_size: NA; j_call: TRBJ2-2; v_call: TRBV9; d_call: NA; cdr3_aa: CASSDPLGKTTNTGELFF; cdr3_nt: TGTGCCAGCAGCGACCCACTCGGAAAGACAACGAACACCGGGGAGCTGTTTTTT
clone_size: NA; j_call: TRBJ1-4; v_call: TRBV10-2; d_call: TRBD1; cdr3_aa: CASSRGGTETERFNEKLFF; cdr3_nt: TGCGCCAGCAGCCGGGGGGGGACAGAGACCGAGAGGTTCAATGAAAAACTGTTTTTT
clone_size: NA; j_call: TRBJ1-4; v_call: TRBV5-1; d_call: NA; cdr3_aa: CASRSEGLRLFF; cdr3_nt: TGCGCCAGCAGATCCGAGGGATTAAGACTGTTTTTT
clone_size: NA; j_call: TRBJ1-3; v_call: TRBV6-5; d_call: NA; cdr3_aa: CASSSTGTGNTIYF; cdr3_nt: TGTGCCAGCAGCTCCACAGGGACTGGAAACACCATATATTTT
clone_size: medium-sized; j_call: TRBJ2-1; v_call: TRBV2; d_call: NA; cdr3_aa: CASSYASYNEQFF; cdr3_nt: TGTGCCAGCAGTTACGCGTCCTACAATGAGCAGTTCTTC
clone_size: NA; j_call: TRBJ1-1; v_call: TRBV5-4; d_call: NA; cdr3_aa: CASSPPGRTEAFF; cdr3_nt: TGTGCCAGCAGCCCCCCAGGGCGGACTGAAGCTTTCTTT
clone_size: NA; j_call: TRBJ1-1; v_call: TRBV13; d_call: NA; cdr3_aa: CASSGNLADTEAFF; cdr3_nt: TGTGCCAGCAGCGGCAACTTGGCGGACACTGAAGCTTTCTTT
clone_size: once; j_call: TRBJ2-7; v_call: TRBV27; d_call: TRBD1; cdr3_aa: CASSLARGPYEQYF; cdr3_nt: TGTGCCAGCAGTTTAGCCAGGGGGCCCTACGAGCAGTACTTC
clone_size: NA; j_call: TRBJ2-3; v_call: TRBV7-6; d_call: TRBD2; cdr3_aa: CASSHWTSGGTDTQYF; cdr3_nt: TGTGCCAGCAGCCACTGGACTAGCGGGGGCACAGATACGCAGTATTTT
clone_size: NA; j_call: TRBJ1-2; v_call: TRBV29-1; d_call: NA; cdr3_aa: CSVGWGAF; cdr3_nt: NA
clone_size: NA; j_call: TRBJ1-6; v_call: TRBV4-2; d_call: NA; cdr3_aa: CASSQDSGKEDSPLHF; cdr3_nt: TGTGCCAGCAGCCAAGATTCCGGGAAGGAGGATTCACCCCTCCACTTT
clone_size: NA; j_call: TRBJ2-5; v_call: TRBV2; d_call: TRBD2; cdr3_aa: CASSPGLAGVSETQYF; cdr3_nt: TGTGCCAGCAGTCCTGGACTAGCGGGAGTATCTGAGACCCAGTACTTC
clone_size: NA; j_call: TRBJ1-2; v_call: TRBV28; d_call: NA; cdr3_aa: CASSPTQGRYTF; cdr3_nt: TGTGCCAGCAGTCCCACCCAGGGAAGGTACACCTTC
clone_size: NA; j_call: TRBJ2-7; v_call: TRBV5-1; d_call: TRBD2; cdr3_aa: CASSSAGTSGGAYEQYF; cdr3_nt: TGCGCCAGCAGCTCCGCCGGGACTAGCGGGGGGGCCTACGAGCAGTACTTC
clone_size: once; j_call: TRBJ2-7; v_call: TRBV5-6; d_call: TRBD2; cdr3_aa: CASSLKTSGRYEQYF; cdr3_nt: TGTGCCAGCAGCTTGAAAACTAGCGGGCGCTACGAGCAGTACTTC
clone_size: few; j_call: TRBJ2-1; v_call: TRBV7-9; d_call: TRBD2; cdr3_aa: CASSLRMRGGIRHNEQFF; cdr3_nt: TGTGCCAGCAGCTTAAGGATGCGGGGGGGCATCAGACACAATGAGCAGTTCTTC
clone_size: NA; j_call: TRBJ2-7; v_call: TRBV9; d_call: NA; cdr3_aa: CASSVEVSSYEQYF; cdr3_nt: TGTGCCAGCAGCGTAGAAGTCAGCTCCTACGAGCAGTACTTC
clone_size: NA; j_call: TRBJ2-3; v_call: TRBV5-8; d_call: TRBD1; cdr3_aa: CASSLGTGNPSDTQYF; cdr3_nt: TGTGCCAGCAGCCTCGGGACAGGGAACCCCTCAGATACGCAGTATTTT
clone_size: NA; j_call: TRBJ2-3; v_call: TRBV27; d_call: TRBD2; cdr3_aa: CASRRTSGTDTQYF; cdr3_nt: TGTGCCAGCAGGCGGACTAGCGGGACAGATACGCAGTATTTT
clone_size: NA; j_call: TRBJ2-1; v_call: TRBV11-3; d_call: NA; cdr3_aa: CASSLVARGEQFF; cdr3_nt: TGTGCCAGCAGCTTAGTGGCTAGGGGTGAGCAGTTCTTC
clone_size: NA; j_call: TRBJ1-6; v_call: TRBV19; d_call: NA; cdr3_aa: CASSTGYNSPLHF; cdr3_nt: TGTGCCAGTAGTACAGGGTATAATTCACCCCTCCACTTT
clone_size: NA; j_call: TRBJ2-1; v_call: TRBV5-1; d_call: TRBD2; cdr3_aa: CASSRGLAVYNEQFF; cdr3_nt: TGCGCCAGCAGCAGGGGACTAGCGGTCTACAATGAGCAGTTCTTC
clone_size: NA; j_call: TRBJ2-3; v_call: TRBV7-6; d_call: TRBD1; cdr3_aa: CASSLEGQGLLWTDTQYF; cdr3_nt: TGTGCCAGCAGCTTAGAGGGACAGGGGCTGTTGTGGACAGATACGCAGTATTTT
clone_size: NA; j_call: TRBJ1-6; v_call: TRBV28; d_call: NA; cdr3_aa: CASSAEGLSSYNSPLHF; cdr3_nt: TGTGCCAGCAGTGCGGAGGGGCTAAGCTCCTATAATTCACCCCTCCACTTT
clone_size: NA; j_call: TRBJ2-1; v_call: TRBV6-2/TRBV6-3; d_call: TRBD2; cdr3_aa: CASSVREREGLPSYNEQFF; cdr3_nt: TGTGCCAGCAGCGTGCGGGAGCGGGAGGGCCTCCCCTCCTACAATGAGCAGTTCTTC
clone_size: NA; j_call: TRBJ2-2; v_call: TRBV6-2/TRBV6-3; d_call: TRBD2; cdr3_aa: CASSLRLAGGELFF; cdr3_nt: TGTGCCAGCAGCTTAAGACTAGCGGGAGGGGAGCTGTTTTTT
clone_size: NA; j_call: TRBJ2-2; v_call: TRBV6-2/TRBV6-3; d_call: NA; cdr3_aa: CASSYRRTGTGELFF; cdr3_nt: TGTGCCAGCAGTTACAGGCGCACGGGAACCGGGGAGCTGTTTTTT
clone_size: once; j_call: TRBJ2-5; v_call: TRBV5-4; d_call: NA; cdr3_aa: CASSAPRGETQYF; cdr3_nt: TGTGCCAGCAGCGCCCCCCGGGGGGAGACCCAGTACTTC
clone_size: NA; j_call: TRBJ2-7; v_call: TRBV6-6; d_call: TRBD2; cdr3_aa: CASRPRGGLYEQYF; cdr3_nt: TGTGCCAGCAGACCTCGGGGGGGGCTCTACGAGCAGTACTTC
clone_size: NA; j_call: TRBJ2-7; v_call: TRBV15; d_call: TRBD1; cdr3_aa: CATSRDDRGIGEQYF; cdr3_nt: TGTGCCACCAGCAGAGATGACAGGGGCATTGGCGAGCAGTACTTC